Below, one T cell receptor (beta chain) is given with its context. Its antigen is not known. The PCR made use of 60 Vbeta and 13 Jbeta primers. Clones were sequenced by immunoSEQ multiplex PCR, and TCRdb holds only the in-frame ones, with some missing. The table lists tens of thousands of clones, 70% to 80% of them singletons, with under 3% in the top ten. The entry originates in a study of cytomegalovirus exposure and HLA in healthy donors. Overall study context: Inside one of the first data releases sat 80 million to 95 million unique TCRs taken from HLA-typed donors.

The junction had 6 bases not matched to a gene; V was cut back by 5 bases and J by 1 base. The V gene's germline CDR1 is SEHNR and CDR2 FQNEAQ (reference sequence). The CDR3 extends over 15 amino acids. Overall study findings and caveats: Cytomegalovirus association was assigned to approximately 180 TCR beta chains.

The V gene is TRBV7-9, the J gene TRBJ1-1, with TRBD1 matching over 8 bases. The receptor was derived from a man between 50 and 59 years old in good health and CMV-seropositive. Sequencing was done on a sample of PBMCs. CDR3 residues: CASSSRQGWNTEAFF. DNA for the CDR3: TGTGCCAGCAGCAGCAGACAGGGGTGGAACACTGAAGCTTTCTTT.